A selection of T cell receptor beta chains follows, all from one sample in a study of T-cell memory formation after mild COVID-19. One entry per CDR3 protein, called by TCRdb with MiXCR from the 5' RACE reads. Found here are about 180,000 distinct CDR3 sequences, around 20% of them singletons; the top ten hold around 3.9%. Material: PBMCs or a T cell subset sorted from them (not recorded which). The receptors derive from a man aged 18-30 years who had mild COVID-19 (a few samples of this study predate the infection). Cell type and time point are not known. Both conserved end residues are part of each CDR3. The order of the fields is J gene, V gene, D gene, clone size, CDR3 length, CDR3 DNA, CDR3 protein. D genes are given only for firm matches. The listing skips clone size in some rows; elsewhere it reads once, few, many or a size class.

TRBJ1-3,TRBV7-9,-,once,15,TGTGCCAGCAGCTCAGACCGCGACTCTGGAAACACCATATATTTT,CASSSDRDSGNTIYF
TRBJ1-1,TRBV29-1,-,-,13,TGCAGCGTTGAAGATGCACGCTACACTGAAGCTTTCTTT,CSVEDARYTEAFF
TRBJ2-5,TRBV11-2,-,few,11,TGTGCCAGCAGCTTTACGGAGACCCAGTACTTC,CASSFTETQYF
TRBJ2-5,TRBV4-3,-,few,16,TGCGCCAGCAGCCAAGATCCCCAGGTGTGGCAAGAGACCCAGTACTTC,CASSQDPQVWQETQYF
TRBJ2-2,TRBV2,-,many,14,TGTGCCAGCTTGAGTTCAGGGCTCACCGGGGAGCTGTTTTTT,CASLSSGLTGELFF
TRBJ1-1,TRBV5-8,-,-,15,TGTGCCAGCAGCTTGGCCGGGGGGCAAGGCACTGAAGCTTTCTTT,CASSLAGGQGTEAFF
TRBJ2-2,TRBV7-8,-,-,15,TGTGCCAGCAGCGCACTTCGGACCAACACCGGGGAGCTGTTTTTT,CASSALRTNTGELFF
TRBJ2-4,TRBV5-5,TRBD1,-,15,TGTGCCAGCAGCTTAGGGCCCGGACAGGAAAACATTCAGTACTTC,CASSLGPGQENIQYF
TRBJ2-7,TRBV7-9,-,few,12,TGTGCCAGCAGCTTTGCCTCCTACGAGCAGTACTTC,CASSFASYEQYF
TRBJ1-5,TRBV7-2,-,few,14,TGTGCCAGCAGCTTCTCGGCGGGGGATCAGCCCCAGCATTTT,CASSFSAGDQPQHF
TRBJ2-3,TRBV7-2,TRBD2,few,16,TGTGCCAGCAGCCGTTCCGCCAGCGGGGGCTCCGATACGCAGTATTTT,CASSRSASGGSDTQYF
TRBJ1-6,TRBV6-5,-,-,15,TGTGCCAGCAGTTACCAGCTAGCGGGGCGGTCACCCCTCCACTTT,CASSYQLAGRSPLHF
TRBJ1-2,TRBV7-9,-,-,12,TGTGCCAGCAGCTTAGGCTTTGGTGGCTACACCTTC,CASSLGFGGYTF
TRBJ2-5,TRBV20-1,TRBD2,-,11,TGCAGTGCCAAGGGAGGGGAGACCCAGTACTTC,CSAKGGETQYF
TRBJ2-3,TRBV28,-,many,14,TGTGCCAGCAGTTCCGGACAGAGCACAGATACGCAGTATTTT,CASSSGQSTDTQYF
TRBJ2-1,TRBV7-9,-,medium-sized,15,TGTGCCAGCAGCTTCCGGGGATCATCCTACAATGAGCAGTTCTTC,CASSFRGSSYNEQFF
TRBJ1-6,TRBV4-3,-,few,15,TGCGCCAGCAGGAGGGGAGGGGGATATAATTCACCCCTCCACTTT,CASRRGGGYNSPLHF
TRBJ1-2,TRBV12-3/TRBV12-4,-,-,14,TGTGCCAGCAGTTTGGCTTCGGCTAACTATGGCTACACCTTC,CASSLASANYGYTF
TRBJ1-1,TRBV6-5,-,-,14,TGTGCCAGCAAGACACAGGGTTTCAGCACTGAAGCTTTCTTT,CASKTQGFSTEAFF
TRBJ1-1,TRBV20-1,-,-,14,TGCAGTGCTAGGAACCGGGGCGCGGGCACTGAAGCTTTCTTT,CSARNRGAGTEAFF
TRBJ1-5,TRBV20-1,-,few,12,TGCAGTGCCCACAGGCATAATCAGCCCCAGCATTTT,CSAHRHNQPQHF
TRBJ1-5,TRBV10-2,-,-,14,TGCGCCAGCAGTGAGTCCGGGAGGGGGCAGCCCCAGCATTTT,CASSESGRGQPQHF
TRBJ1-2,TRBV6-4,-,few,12,TGTGCCAGCAGGCCGGCCGGGGGGGGCTACACCTTC,CASRPAGGGYTF
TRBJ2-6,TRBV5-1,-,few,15,TGCGCCAGCAGCTACAACAGGGCTGGGGCCAACGTCCTGACTTTC,CASSYNRAGANVLTF
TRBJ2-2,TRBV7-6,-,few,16,TGTGCCAGCAGCTTAGCTCGACAGGCGAACACCGGGGAGCTGTTTTTT,CASSLARQANTGELFF
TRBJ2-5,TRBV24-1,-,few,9,TGTGCCCCCCGAGGGACCCAGTACTTC,CAPRGTQYF
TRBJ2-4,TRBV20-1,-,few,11,TGCAGCGAGAGTAAAGAGGGCATTCAGTACTTC,CSESKEGIQYF
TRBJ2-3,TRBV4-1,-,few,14,TGCGCCAGCAGCCAAGTGGCCAGCACAGATACGCAGTATTTT,CASSQVASTDTQYF
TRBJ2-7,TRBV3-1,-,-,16,TGTGCCAGCAGCCAAGGACAGTTGAGTAACTCCTACGAGCAGTACTTC,CASSQGQLSNSYEQYF
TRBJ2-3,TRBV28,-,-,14,TGTGCCAGCAGTTTATTCGCCGGCACAGATACGCAGTATTTT,CASSLFAGTDTQYF
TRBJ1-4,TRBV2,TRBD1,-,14,TGTGCCAGCAGTGAATTGGACAGGGCGTCCGGACTGTTTTTT,CASSELDRASGLFF
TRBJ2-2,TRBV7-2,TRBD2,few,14,TGTGCCAGCAGCGCGGGACTAGCCTCCGGGGAGCTGTTTTTT,CASSAGLASGELFF
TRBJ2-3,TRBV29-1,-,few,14,TGCAGCGTTGAGGACCCCATGAGGGGTGATACGCAGTATTTT,CSVEDPMRGDTQYF
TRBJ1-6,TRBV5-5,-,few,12,TGTGCCAGCAGCAACAGCAATTCACCCCTCCACTTT,CASSNSNSPLHF
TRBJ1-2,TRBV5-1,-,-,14,TGCGCCAGCAGCTTGGCGGGGGCCACCTATGGCTACACCTTC,CASSLAGATYGYTF
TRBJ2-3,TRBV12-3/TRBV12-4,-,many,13,TGCGCCAGCAGCTTCCCGGGCACAGATACGCAGTATTTT,CASSFPGTDTQYF
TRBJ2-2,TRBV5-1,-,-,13,TGCGCCAGCAGCTCAGTAGACACCGGGGAGCTGTTTTTT,CASSSVDTGELFF
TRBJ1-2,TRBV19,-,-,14,TGTGCCAGTAGTATTGACGGCAGGATCTATGGCTACACCTTC,CASSIDGRIYGYTF
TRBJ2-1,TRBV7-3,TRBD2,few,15,TGTGCCAGCAGCCAAGGGGCTAGCGGAAACAATGAGCAGTTCTTC,CASSQGASGNNEQFF
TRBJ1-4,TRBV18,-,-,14,TGTGCCAGCTCCCAAACCTCGGGGGCTGAAAAACTGTTTTTT,CASSQTSGAEKLFF
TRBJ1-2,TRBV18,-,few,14,TGTGCCAGCTCGGGGACACTCGGGGACTATGGCTACACCTTC,CASSGTLGDYGYTF
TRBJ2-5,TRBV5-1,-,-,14,TGCGCCAGCAGGGGGCTAACGGGGCAAGAGACCCAGTACTTC,CASRGLTGQETQYF
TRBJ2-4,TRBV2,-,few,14,TGTGCCAGCAGTGTACGGGGGCAGGAAAACATTCAGTACTTC,CASSVRGQENIQYF
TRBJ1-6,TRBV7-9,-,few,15,TGTGCCAGCAGCTTAGATGCAGGGCAGGGATCACCCCTCCACTTT,CASSLDAGQGSPLHF
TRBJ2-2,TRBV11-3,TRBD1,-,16,TGTGCCAGCAGCTCCTGGACAGGGGCGGTTACCGGGGAGCTGTTTTTT,CASSSWTGAVTGELFF
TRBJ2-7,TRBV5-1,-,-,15,TGCGCCAGCAGCGCGGGGACAGCTTATTCCTACGAGCAGTACTTC,CASSAGTAYSYEQYF
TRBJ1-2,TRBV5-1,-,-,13,TGCGCCAGCAGCTTGGAAACAGGTGGGGGCTACACCTTC,CASSLETGGGYTF
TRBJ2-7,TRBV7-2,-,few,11,TGTGCCAGAGACGGTCACTACGAGCAGTACTTC,CARDGHYEQYF
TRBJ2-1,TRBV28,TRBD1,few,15,TGTGCCAGCGTCACACCGGGACAGGGATATAATGAGCAGTTCTTC,CASVTPGQGYNEQFF
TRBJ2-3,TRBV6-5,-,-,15,TGTGCCAGCAGACAAGGAGGGGGAACGACAGATACGCAGTATTTT,CASRQGGGTTDTQYF
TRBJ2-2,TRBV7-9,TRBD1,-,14,TGTGCCAGCAGCCGACAGGGGTGGACCGGGGAGCTGTTTTTT,CASSRQGWTGELFF
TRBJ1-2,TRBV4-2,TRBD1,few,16,TGTGCCAGCACTCCCAGGGACAGGGAGGCTAACTATGGCTACACCTTC,CASTPRDREANYGYTF